These 11 T cell receptor beta chains were sequenced from one sample in a study of OX40 agonist ivuxolimab in advanced cancers. Using immunoSEQ multiplex PCR, the repertoire was profiled, and TCRdb retains in-frame clones only, with some absent. The table includes fewer than 20,000 clones, about 93% detected once. This specimen consisted of CD4+ or CD8+ T cells sorted from blood, obtained in a trial of the OX40 agonist ivuxolimab. The receptors originated from an adult with an advanced solid tumor such as melanoma, head and neck, liver or kidney cancer.

V and J are TRBV30 and TRBJ2-2, with D hard to call. The CDR3 length is 14 residues. Trimming left V 0 bases short and J 4 bases short, with 9 bases between. Germline loops: CDR1 GTSNPN, CDR2 SVGIG (reference sequence). The CDR3 DNA reads TGTGCCTGGAGTGTCGTCGGAGCCACCGGGGAGCTGTTTTTT. Amino acid sequence: CAWSVVGATGELFF.

V is TRBV19 and J is TRBJ2-5, with 8 bases fitting TRBD1. Germline V CDR1 and CDR2: LNHDA, SQIVND (reference sequence). This CDR3 comprises 16 residues. Trimming at V came to 1 base and at J to 5 bases, leaving 9 bases not matched to a gene. The CDR3, as DNA: TGTGCCAGTAGTATAGGAGCCGCCAGGGGGCGGGAGACCCAGTACTTC. Amino acid sequence: CASSIGAARGRETQYF.

The chain carries TRBV29-1 and TRBJ2-1, with no clear D. Looked up from germline, CDR1 is SQVTM and CDR2 is ANQGSEA. The CDR3 consists of 17 residues. Trimming pared 2 bases from V and 0 bases from J, leaving 17 bases between. In DNA, the CDR3 is TGCAGCGTTGAACCCTCCAGGCTTGAAAACTCCTACAATGAGCAGTTCTTC. It translates to CSVEPSRLENSYNEQFF.

The J gene is TRBJ2-3, the V gene TRBV9; 9 nucleotides match TRBD1. Germline-derived CDR1 and CDR2 are SGDLS and YYNGEE. V was clipped by 3 bases and J by 1 base; unmatched bases: 15. This CDR3 is 19 amino acids long. CDR3 nucleotides: TGTGCCAGCAGCGCTACGCTGAAACACAGGGGGCGAGGCACAGATACGCAGTATTTT. As protein: CASSATLKHRGRGTDTQYF.

A note on this clone: Other DNA variants within this sample encode the same CDR3. The chain employs TRBV19 and TRBJ2-7; TRBD2 aligns across 10 bases. Germline lookup yields CDR1 LNHDA and CDR2 SQIVND (reference sequence). The CDR3 length is 14 residues. V shed 3 bases, J shed 4 bases, and the junction held 3 bases outside the gene matches. CDR3 bases: TGTGCCAGTAGTATCGGACTAGCGGCATACGAGCAGTACTTC. Encoded protein: CASSIGLAAYEQYF.

CDR3 bases: TGTGCCAGCATCCGGATGGCGGGATTGAAGTTCTTC. It encodes CASIRMAGLKFF. This chain links TRBV7-9 with TRBJ2-1, with TRBD2 as a possible D gene (6 bases). The CDR3 has 12 amino acids. Trimming pared 7 bases from V and 14 bases from J, leaving 18 bases between. Germline loops: CDR1 SEHNR, CDR2 FQNEAQ (reference sequence).

The chain combines TRBV5-8 with TRBJ1-1; a weak D match, TRBD1 (6 bases). The length of the CDR3 is 18 residues. V lost 0 bases, J lost 6 bases, and 24 bases lay in between. Germline CDR1 and CDR2: SGHTS and YDEGEE. As DNA, the CDR3 is TGTGCCAGCAGCTTGGGTACCGACAGGTTGACTCTTCACGCTGAAGCTTTCTTT. This translates into CASSLGTDRLTLHAEAFF.

V and J are TRBV5-6 and TRBJ2-7; D call uncertain. CDR1 is SGHDT and CDR2 is YYEEEE in the germline V gene. This CDR3 comprises 14 residues. V lost 0 bases and J 7 bases, leaving 14 bases between the germline ends. In DNA, the CDR3 is TGTGCCAGCAGCTTGGGAAGTAGTCTATGGGAGCAGTACTTC. Translated: CASSLGSSLWEQYF.

The chain joins TRBV4-1 to TRBJ1-1, with D perhaps matching TRBD1 (5 bases). Per germline, CDR1 MGHRA and CDR2 YSYEKL. The CDR3 length is 16 residues. The ends were cut back, 4 bases at V and 1 base at J, with 16 bases in the middle. The CDR3 bases are TGCGCCAGCAGCCTCGGACGACAGTTGGGGAACACTGAAGCTTTCTTT. Translated, it gives CASSLGRQLGNTEAFF.

This sequence joins TRBV6-1 and TRBJ2-2; 10 nucleotides match TRBD2. CDR3 length: 16 residues. The germline gives CDR1 MNHNS, CDR2 SASEGT. V lost 2 bases, J lost 3 bases, and 3 bases stayed unmatched. The CDR3 nucleotides read TGTGCCAGCAGTGAAAAGGGACTAGCGTACACCGGGGAGCTGTTTTTT. Translating it yields CASSEKGLAYTGELFF.

CDR3 loop: CASSIDVTSGRFTDTQYF. The CDR3, as DNA: TGTGCCAGTAGTATAGATGTGACTAGCGGGAGGTTCACAGATACGCAGTATTTT. The genes are TRBV19 and TRBJ2-3, with 13 bases aligning to TRBD2. The length of the CDR3 is 18 residues. The germline gives CDR1 LNHDA, CDR2 SQIVND (reference sequence). V was clipped by 0 bases and J by 2 bases; unmatched bases: 5.